Each of the 21 T cell receptor beta chains below was sequenced from the same sample in a study of somatic mutations in cytotoxic T cells in rheumatoid arthritis. Measured with immunoSEQ multiplex PCR; TCRdb has only the in-frame clones, and not every one. The sample includes some 14,000 clones, 60% to 85% of them seen just once. Sequenced sample: CD8+ T cells sorted from blood. All receptors come from an adult with rheumatoid arthritis.

CDR3 DNA sequence: TGTGCCAGTAGTACCGGGACAGGGGGATTTGAAGCTTTCTTT. It translates to CASSTGTGGFEAFF. V usage is TRBV19 and J usage is TRBJ1-1, with TRBD1 matching 11 bases. CDR3 length: 14 residues. The junction had 5 bases not matched to a gene; V was cut back by 4 bases and J by 7 bases. Germline values: CDR1 LNHDA, CDR2 SQIVND (reference sequence).

The chain combines TRBV7-2 with TRBJ2-1; the match to TRBD2 covers 10 bases. Germline assignment: CDR1 SGHTA and CDR2 FQGNSA. V lost 5 bases to trimming and J lost 5 bases; unmatched junction nucleotides: 9. The CDR3 contains 16 residues. The CDR3 sequence: CASSADLAGAHNEQFF. In DNA form, the CDR3 reads TGTGCCAGCAGCGCCGACCTAGCGGGAGCACACAATGAGCAGTTCTTC. The complete variable domain, with remaining parts taken from reference TRBV7-2 and TRBJ2-1, reads GAGVSQSPSNKVTEKGKDVELRCDPISGHTALYWYRQSLGQGLEFLIYFQGNSAPDKSGLPSDRFSAERTGGSVSTLTIQRTQQEDSAVYLCASSADLAGAHNEQFFGPGTRLTVL.

The chain couples TRBV6-5 to TRBJ2-7; D ambiguous. The length of the CDR3 is 14 residues. Between the trimmed V and J ends, which lost 4 bases and 0 bases, there was a span of 10 bases. From germline, CDR1 is MNHEY and CDR2 SVGAGI. Written as DNA, the CDR3 is TGTGCCAGCAGTTTGGGGTTGGGCTCCTACGAGCAGTACTTC. Translated, it gives CASSLGLGSYEQYF.

This clone has just a few counts. The chain uses TRBV5-6 and TRBJ1-3; 7 nucleotides match TRBD1. This CDR3 region has 15 residues. The germline gives CDR1 SGHDT, CDR2 YYEEEE. Losses at the gene ends were 5 bases for V and 0 bases for J; bases not matched to a gene: 5. The CDR3 coding sequence is TGTGCCAGCAGTACCACAGGGGCCTCTGGAAACACCATATATTTT. Residues: CASSTTGASGNTIYF.

The chain has TRBV13 and TRBJ1-1; D is perhaps TRBD1 (6 bases). CDR1 is PRHDT, CDR2 FYEKMQ, per germline (reference sequence). The V end lost 6 bases, the J end lost 5 bases, and 13 bases lay between the germline ends. The CDR3 totals 13 residues. The CDR3 nucleotides are TGTGCCAGCAGTCCAACAGGGCGGACTGAAGCTTTCTTT. Its protein product is CASSPTGRTEAFF.

The table lists this clone with a count of one. The V call is TRBV7-9, the J call TRBJ2-5, with D perhaps matching TRBD2 (7 bases). V was pared by 4 bases and J by 14 bases, with 17 bases between. The CDR3 has 12 residues. Germline CDR1 and CDR2: SEHNR and FQNEAQ (reference sequence). The CDR3 region is CASSSLRGGGYF. CDR3 bases: TGTGCCAGCAGCTCACTGAGAGGGGGGGGTTACTTC.

V usage is TRBV19 and J usage is TRBJ2-7; 13 nucleotides line up with TRBD2. The CDR3 runs to 16 residues. In germline, CDR1 is LNHDA, CDR2 SQIVND (reference sequence). The trim removed 2 bases at V and 2 bases at J, leaving 3 bases unmatched. As DNA, the CDR3 is TGTGCCAGTAGTATAAGGGGACTAGCGGGACCCTACGAGCAGTACTTC. Its protein product is CASSIRGLAGPYEQYF.

Of note for this clone: At one boundary the junction diverges from the germline segment, which might be a read error. This chain connects TRBV28 to TRBJ1-1; D remains unclear. Looked up from germline, CDR1 is MDHEN and CDR2 is SYDVKM. The CDR3 runs 11 residues. Here the CDR3 reads CASRFGTEAFF. Written as DNA, the CDR3 is TGTGCCAGCCGTTTCGGGACTGAAGCTTTCTTT.

The count of this clone is one. The chain has TRBV2 and TRBJ2-7; 8 bases are a match to TRBD1. The V and J ends lost 7 bases and 3 bases, in that order; junction bases with no gene match: 5. The germline gives CDR1 SNHLY, CDR2 FYNNEI. This CDR3 spans 13 amino acids. Here the CDR3 reads CASNPGGRYEQYF. Here the CDR3 DNA reads TGTGCCAGCAATCCAGGGGGCCGCTACGAGCAGTACTTC.

V is TRBV28 and J is TRBJ2-1, with a possible D match to TRBD1 (5 bases). CDR1 MDHEN and CDR2 SYDVKM come from the germline V gene. V was trimmed by 5 bases and J by 6 bases, leaving 14 bases between them. The CDR3 runs 14 residues. The CDR3 is CASSGQWGGNEQFF. Here the CDR3 DNA reads TGTGCCAGCAGTGGCCAATGGGGCGGCAATGAGCAGTTCTTC.

The chain recombines TRBV5-8 with TRBJ1-2, with 7 bases lining up with TRBD1. Trimming at V came to 3 bases and at J to 2 bases, leaving 10 bases not matched to a gene. The CDR3 runs to 16 residues. CDR1 and CDR2 from the germline V gene are SGHTS and YDEGEE. CDR3 region: CASSSRQGRNNYGYTF. DNA for the CDR3: TGTGCCAGCAGCTCGAGACAGGGTAGGAACAACTATGGCTACACCTTC.

The V gene is TRBV6-1, the J gene TRBJ1-5; D call uncertain. Germline V lookup: CDR1 MNHNS, CDR2 SASEGT. V lost 3 bases and J lost 6, with 9 bases in between. The CDR3 sequence is 13 residues long. The DNA for the CDR3 is TGTGCCAGCAGTGACTGGGCCCGTCAGCCCCAGCATTTT. Its translation: CASSDWARQPQHF.

Written as DNA, the CDR3 is TGTGCCTGGACCCCGGGACAGGCAAATGGCTACACCTTC. Translation gives CAWTPGQANGYTF. V and J are TRBV30 and TRBJ1-2, with 8 bases that match TRBD1. This CDR3 is built from 13 residues. V lost 4 bases, J lost 6 bases, and 7 bases stayed unmatched. The germline V gene has CDR1 GTSNPN and CDR2 SVGIG (reference sequence).

The chain joins TRBV19 to TRBJ2-2, with TRBD1 matching 7 bases. This CDR3 spans 14 amino acids. Unmatched junction bases numbered 11, after V lost 10 bases and J lost 6 bases. Germline CDR1 and CDR2: LNHDA and SQIVND (reference sequence). The CDR3 coding sequence is TGTGCCATTCGGACAGGCGGCCCTCCCGGGGAGCTGTTTTTT. It translates to CAIRTGGPPGELFF.

The chain recombines TRBV7-2 with TRBJ1-4; TRBD1 is a possible D gene (6 bases). The CDR3 loop spans 14 amino acids. Per germline, CDR1 SGHTA and CDR2 FQGNSA. The V end lost 4 bases, the J end lost 8 bases, and 14 bases lay between the germline ends. The CDR3 DNA reads as TGTGCCAGCAGCTCCGGATGGGGGCAGGAAAAACTGTTTTTT. Translating it yields CASSSGWGQEKLFF.

The chain joins TRBV29-1 to TRBJ2-7; D unclear. The V gene lost 6 bases and the J gene lost 3 bases, with 15 bases spanning the gap. The CDR3 is 13 amino acids. The V gene's germline CDR1 is SQVTM and CDR2 ANQGSEA. CDR3: CSVSSSLVYEQYF. Here the CDR3 DNA reads TGCAGCGTCTCGAGTTCCTTGGTCTACGAGCAGTACTTC.

The chain recombines TRBV30 with TRBJ2-3; unclear D gene. Per germline, CDR1 GTSNPN and CDR2 SVGIG (reference sequence). There are 14 residues in the CDR3. The V end lost 1 base, the J end lost 2 bases, and 10 bases lay between the germline ends. This CDR3 reads CAWSGLPNTDTQYF. The CDR3 DNA sequence: TGTGCCTGGAGTGGACTGCCGAACACAGATACGCAGTATTTT.

This clone was picked up a small number of times. This chain links TRBV19 with TRBJ2-7, with 10 bases lining up with TRBD2. Germline assignment: CDR1 LNHDA and CDR2 SQIVND (reference sequence). The V and J ends lost 9 bases and 1 base, in that order; junction bases with no gene match: 3. This CDR3 is 13 amino acids long. The CDR3 region is CASQLAGSYEQYF. Here the CDR3 DNA reads TGTGCCAGCCAACTAGCGGGGTCCTACGAGCAGTACTTC.

The CDR3: CASSATGTGIGNTIYF. The CDR3 DNA reads TGTGCCAGCAGCGCTACCGGGACAGGGATTGGAAACACCATATATTTT. This rearrangement joins TRBV9 to TRBJ1-3; the match to TRBD1 covers 9 bases. CDR3 length: 16 residues. Germline-derived CDR1 and CDR2 are SGDLS and YYNGEE. Germline trimming cut 3 bases from V and 3 bases from J; bases unmatched to any gene: 7.

The rearrangement links TRBV5-5 to TRBJ2-1; perhaps TRBD2 as D (6 bases). V was shortened by 0 bases and J by 2 bases, with 12 bases between the two germline ends. The CDR3 consists of 16 residues. Per germline, CDR1 SGHKS and CDR2 YYEKEE (reference sequence). CDR3 DNA: TGTGCCAGCAGCTTGGTACTAGCAACCCCCTACAATGAGCAGTTCTTC. This codes for CASSLVLATPYNEQFF. Complete variable domain (other parts from reference TRBV5-5 and TRBJ2-1): DAGVTQSPTHLIKTRGQQVTLRCSPISGHKSVSWYQQVLGQGPQFIFQYYEKEERGRGNFPDRFSARQFPNYSSELNVNALLLGDSALYLCASSLVLATPYNEQFFGPGTRLTVL.

The chain has TRBV27 and TRBJ1-5, with 10 bases matching TRBD1. V lost 10 bases to trimming and J lost 0 bases; unmatched junction nucleotides: 3. Germline CDR1 reads MNHEY; CDR2 reads SMNVEV (reference sequence). The CDR3 consists of 14 residues. CDR3 DNA: TGTGCCACCGGGACAGGGGTTAGCAATCAGCCCCAGCATTTT. Its protein is CATGTGVSNQPQHF.